The present entry profiles one T cell receptor beta chain with its context. As processed by the authors: Scientists estimated how many nucleated cells there were by amplifying reference gene primers. Clones were read by immunoSEQ multiplex PCR, and TCRdb kept only the in-frame ones, dropping some. The DNA gave D and trimming, while V, J and clone size come from that table. The table has 25,000 to 30,000 clones, approximately 84% seen once. This sample stems from a study of blood T cell repertoires in COVID-19. At the level of the study: COVID-19 samples collected from the United States, Italy and Spain covered acute and convalescent phases. T cells, B-cell-depleted T cells, or PBMCs supplied cDNA or gDNA.

Germline V gene sequence: CDR1 LGHDT, CDR2 YNNKEL (reference sequence). Losses at the gene ends were 4 bases for V and 2 bases for J; bases not matched to a gene: 6. This CDR3 comprises 15 residues. The sample was peripheral blood. The source is a man between 70 and 80 years old with active COVID-19. The rearrangement links TRBV3-1 (or the pseudogene TRBV3-2) to TRBJ2-5; 8 nucleotides line up with TRBD2. CDR3 sequence reads: CASSLRSGAQETQYF. The DNA for the CDR3 is TGTGCCAGCAGCCTCCGTAGCGGGGCACAAGAGACCCAGTACTTC.